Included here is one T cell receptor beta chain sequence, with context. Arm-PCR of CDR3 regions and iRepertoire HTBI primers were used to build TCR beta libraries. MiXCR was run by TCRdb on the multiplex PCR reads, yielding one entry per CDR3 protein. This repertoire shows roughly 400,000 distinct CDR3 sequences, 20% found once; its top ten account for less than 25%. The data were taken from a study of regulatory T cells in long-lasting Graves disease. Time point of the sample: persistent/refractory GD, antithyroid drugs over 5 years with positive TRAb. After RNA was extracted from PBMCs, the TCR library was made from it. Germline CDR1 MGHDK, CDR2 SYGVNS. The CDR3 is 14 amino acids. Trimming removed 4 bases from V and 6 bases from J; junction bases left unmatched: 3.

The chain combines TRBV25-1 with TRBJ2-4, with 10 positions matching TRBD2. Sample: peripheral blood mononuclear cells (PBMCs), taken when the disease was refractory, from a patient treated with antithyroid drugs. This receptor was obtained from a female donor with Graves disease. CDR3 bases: TGTGCCAGCAGTGGGTCTAGCGGGAGAAACATTCAGTACTTC. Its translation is CASSGSSGRNIQYF. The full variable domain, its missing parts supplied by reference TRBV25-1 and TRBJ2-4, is EADIYQTPRYLVIGTGKKITLECSQTMGHDKMYWYQQDPGMELHLIHYSYGVNSTEKGDLSSESTVSRIRTEHFPLTLESARPSHTSQYLCASSGSSGRNIQYFGAGTRLSVL.